The 25 T cell receptor beta chains below were found in one sample sequenced in a study of shared clonotypes between healthy human individuals. TCRdb's copy holds only in-frame clones and misses some; the assay was immunoSEQ multiplex PCR. The data show around 1.4 million clones, 98% seen once. Sequenced sample: naive CD4+ T cells sorted from blood. The subset denotes: CD45RA+ positively selected. Receptors were obtained from a young man in good health.

The chain joins TRBV29-1 to TRBJ2-7; D is unresolved. The CDR3 sequence is 12 residues long. Germline values: CDR1 SQVTM, CDR2 ANQGSEA. V dropped 0 bases and J dropped 1 base, with 4 bases sitting between them. CDR3 nucleotides: TGCAGCGTTGAAGATAAGTCCTACGAGCAGTACTTC. It yields the protein CSVEDKSYEQYF.

This clone showed up just once. This sequence joins TRBV27 and TRBJ2-3; D perhaps matches TRBD1 (6 bases). Germline V gives CDR1 MNHEY, CDR2 SMNVEV (reference sequence). The CDR3 has 15 residues. Between the trimmed V and J ends, which lost 7 bases and 0 bases, there was a span of 14 bases. The CDR3 loop is CASTRDITSTDTQYF. The CDR3 region has the DNA TGTGCCAGCACTCGGGACATTACTAGCACAGATACGCAGTATTTT.

The chain couples TRBV6-6 to TRBJ2-5; 8 nucleotides match TRBD1. Germline CDR1 reads MNHNY; CDR2 reads SVGAGI (reference sequence). J was trimmed by 4 bases and V by 8 bases; bases with no gene match: 9. There are 14 residues in the CDR3. The CDR3 sequence: CASRWGQVIETQYF. CDR3 DNA: TGTGCCAGCCGATGGGGACAGGTCATAGAGACCCAGTACTTC.

The genes are TRBV18 and TRBJ2-7; perhaps TRBD2 as D (6 bases). Trimming stripped 5 bases from V and 3 bases from J, with 17 bases between. The CDR3 length is 15 residues. CDR1 is KGHSH, CDR2 LQKENI, per germline. CDR3 amino acids: CASSTFGGALYEQYF. The CDR3 region has the DNA TGTGCCAGCTCAACTTTCGGAGGGGCCCTCTACGAGCAGTACTTC.

Points on this clone: Additional DNA sequences in this sample encode the identical CDR3. The chain uses TRBV9 and TRBJ2-1; no clear D gene. The CDR3 contains 11 residues. V lost 4 bases, J lost 6 bases, and 5 bases lay in between. Germline-derived CDR1 and CDR2 are SGDLS and YYNGEE. In DNA, the CDR3 is TGTGCCAGCAGCCCACTCAATGAGCAGTTCTTC. Amino acid sequence: CASSPLNEQFF.

This clone came up once. The V gene is TRBV7-9, the J gene TRBJ2-1; 10 bases agree with TRBD2. This CDR3 contains 18 residues. Germline CDR1 is SEHNR and CDR2 is FQNEAQ (reference sequence). With 6 bases clipped from V and 8 bases from J, the junction kept 19 bases outside the gene matches. DNA of the CDR3: TGTGCCAGCAGGAAGTGGGCCAAAGCGGGAGGGCCTCGGGATGAGCAGTTCTTC. This sequence encodes CASRKWAKAGGPRDEQFF.

V gene TRBV7-2 combines with J gene TRBJ2-7, with 7 positions matching TRBD2. Germline trimming cut 2 bases from V and 3 bases from J; bases unmatched to any gene: 7. Germline V gives CDR1 SGHTA, CDR2 FQGNSA. CDR3 length equals 15 residues. The CDR3 region has the DNA TGTGCCAGCAGCTTATTAAGGGCGGGAGACTACGAGCAGTACTTC. Translation gives CASSLLRAGDYEQYF.

The CDR3: CASSLAVGANTGELFF. The DNA for the CDR3 is TGCGCCAGCAGCTTGGCCGTCGGGGCGAACACCGGGGAGCTGTTTTTT. This rearrangement joins TRBV5-1 to TRBJ2-2; maybe TRBD2 (5 bases). The CDR3 is made up of 16 amino acids. Deletions cut 0 bases from V and 0 bases from J, with 9 bases between. Germline assignment: CDR1 SGHRS and CDR2 YFSETQ.

The chain recombines TRBV10-3 with TRBJ2-5; unclear D gene. V lost 2 bases and J lost 5, with 9 bases in between. The germline CDR1 and CDR2 sequences are ENHRY and SYGVKD. This CDR3 contains 13 residues. CDR3 residues: CAISENPRETQYF. The CDR3 region has the DNA TGTGCCATCAGTGAGAATCCCCGGGAGACCCAGTACTTC.

The chain has TRBV5-1 and TRBJ1-4; no firm D call. CDR3 length: 15 amino acids. V lost 3 bases and J lost 6, with 15 bases in between. Germline CDR1 SGHRS, CDR2 YFSETQ. The CDR3 DNA sequence: TGCGCCAGCAGCTCGCCGGGCCCAGAGGATGAAAAACTGTTTTTT. Translation gives CASSSPGPEDEKLFF.

This clone was detected a few times. The chain has TRBV18 and TRBJ1-2; 8 nucleotides agree with TRBD1. With V trimmed by 3 bases and J by 4 bases, 4 bases remained unmatched. The CDR3 is 14 amino acids. Per germline, CDR1 KGHSH and CDR2 LQKENI. The CDR3 is CASSPRTGSYGYTF. In DNA, the CDR3 is TGTGCCAGCTCACCCAGGACAGGGAGCTATGGCTACACCTTC.

There are a few counts of this clone. Additional DNA sequences in this sample encode the identical CDR3. This rearrangement joins TRBV5-1 to TRBJ2-1; 11 bases are a match to TRBD2. V shed 3 bases and J 4 bases; nucleotides not matched to a gene: 3. The CDR3 covers 15 residues. Germline V gene data show CDR1 as SGHRS and CDR2 as YFSETQ. The CDR3 here is CASSSGLAVYNEQFF. The CDR3, as DNA: TGCGCCAGCAGCTCGGGACTAGCGGTTTACAATGAGCAGTTCTTC. Based on the CDR3 plus reference TRBV5-1 and TRBJ2-1, the full variable domain is KAGVTQTPRYLIKTRGQQVTLSCSPISGHRSVSWYQQTPGQGLQFLFEYFSETQRNKGNFPGRFSGRQFSNSRSEMNVSTLELGDSALYLCASSSGLAVYNEQFFGPGTRLTVL.

The chain couples TRBV18 to TRBJ2-1; weak D call: TRBD1 (5 bases). The V gene's germline CDR1 is KGHSH and CDR2 LQKENI. The CDR3 has 14 residues. Trimming took off 3 bases at V and 3 bases at J, with 9 bases between the two ends. The CDR3 region is CASSPQGFYNEQFF. CDR3 in DNA: TGTGCCAGCTCACCCCAGGGATTCTACAATGAGCAGTTCTTC.

The CDR3 is CASSRDRGFYNEQFF. The CDR3 DNA follows: TGCGCCAGCAGCAGGGACAGGGGATTCTACAATGAGCAGTTCTTC. The chain carries TRBV5-1 and TRBJ2-1, with 10 bases identical to TRBD1. V lost 4 bases, J lost 3 bases, and 4 bases stayed unmatched. The length of the CDR3 is 15 residues. Germline CDR1 SGHRS, CDR2 YFSETQ.

The chain is built from TRBV5-4 and TRBJ2-6; D might be TRBD1 (5 bases). Deletions cut 0 bases from V and 1 base from J, with 14 bases between. Germline V lookup: CDR1 SGHNT, CDR2 YYREEE (reference sequence). The CDR3 is 18 residues long. For the CDR3, the DNA is TGTGCCAGCAGCTTGGACCCTATCAACAGGTCTGGGGCCAACGTCCTGACTTTC. Protein sequence: CASSLDPINRSGANVLTF. Full variable domain (outside the CDR3, taken from reference TRBV5-4 and TRBJ2-6): ETGVTQSPTHLIKTRGQQVTLRCSSQSGHNTVSWYQQALGQGPQFIFQYYREEENGRGNFPPRFSGLQFPNYSSELNVNALELDDSALYLCASSLDPINRSGANVLTFGAGSRLTVL.

This chain links TRBV18 with TRBJ2-2, with D tentatively TRBD2 (6 bases). V was clipped by 3 bases and J by 3 bases, with 14 bases between them. The CDR3 sequence is 16 residues long. Germline V gene lookup returns CDR1 KGHSH and CDR2 LQKENI. CDR3 bases: TGTGCCAGCTCACCGCTGGATGGAGGGGACACCGGGGAGCTGTTTTTT. This gives the protein CASSPLDGGDTGELFF. Combining the CDR3 with reference TRBV18 and TRBJ2-2 gives the whole variable domain NAGVMQNPRHLVRRRGQEARLRCSPMKGHSHVYWYRQLPEEGLKFMVYLQKENIIDESGMPKERFSAEFPKEGPSILRIQQVVRGDSAAYFCASSPLDGGDTGELFFGEGSRLTVL.

The chain is built from TRBV9 and TRBJ2-2, with D maybe TRBD1 (6 bases). Germline V lookup: CDR1 SGDLS, CDR2 YYNGEE. This CDR3 has 16 amino acids. Trimming left V 0 bases short and J 3 bases short, with 12 bases between. CDR3 in DNA: TGTGCCAGCAGCGTAGCTGCAGGGGCGCACACCGGGGAGCTGTTTTTT. It yields the protein CASSVAAGAHTGELFF.

The rearrangement uses TRBV5-4 and TRBJ2-3; possible D gene TRBD2, 5 bases. Germline loops: CDR1 SGHNT, CDR2 YYREEE (reference sequence). V shed 4 bases and J shed 5 bases, with 14 bases lying between them. This CDR3 is built from 14 residues. The CDR3 sequence is CASSLGSREDTQYF. The CDR3 nucleotides read TGTGCCAGCAGCCTGGGGTCACGGGAAGATACGCAGTATTTT.

Concerning this clone itself: One end of the junction does not line up with germline, which may come from a read error. This chain uses TRBV5-1 with TRBJ1-1; D might be TRBD1 (5 bases). CDR1 is SGHRS, CDR2 YFSETQ, per germline. The CDR3 extends over 15 amino acids. Written as DNA, the CDR3 is TGCGCCAGCACCCCGGAGGGCAGGGTGAATACTGAAGCTTTCTTT. This codes for CASTPEGRVNTEAFF.

This chain links TRBV15 with TRBJ2-6; 7 bases map to TRBD1. After removal of 3 bases from V and 4 bases from J, the junction contained 15 bases not matched to a gene. Germline loops: CDR1 LNHNV, CDR2 YYDKDF (reference sequence). CDR3 length: 19 amino acids. In DNA form, the CDR3 reads TGTGCCACCAGCAGTGCCGGACAGGCCCTGGAGGTGGGGGCCAACGTCCTGACTTTC. This codes for CATSSAGQALEVGANVLTF.

The chain recombines TRBV7-9 with TRBJ2-7; weak D call: TRBD2 (6 bases). Trimming took 5 bases from V and 6 from J, leaving 17 bases between them. The CDR3 contains 14 residues. The germline V gene encodes CDR1 SEHNR and CDR2 FQNEAQ (reference sequence). The CDR3, as DNA: TGTGCCAGCAGCGACCTAGGTCGGGACTCCGAGCAGTACTTC. Residues: CASSDLGRDSEQYF.

This clone was observed once. V and J are TRBV10-1 and TRBJ1-2; 9 bases match TRBD1. V shed 4 bases and J 5 bases; nucleotides not matched to a gene: 8. The CDR3 runs to 15 residues. Germline V gene data show CDR1 as WNHNN and CDR2 as SYGVQD (reference sequence). Here the CDR3 DNA reads TGCGCCAGCAGTGCGGGACAGGGACTTCCTTATGGCTACACCTTC. This translates into CASSAGQGLPYGYTF.

The V call is TRBV6-5, the J call TRBJ1-1; D gene unclear. Germline V gene sequence: CDR1 MNHEY, CDR2 SVGAGI. The CDR3 loop spans 12 amino acids. V shed 8 bases and J shed 0 bases, with 7 bases lying between them. CDR3 sequence reads: CASYGVNTEAFF. CDR3 nucleotides: TGTGCCAGCTATGGGGTGAACACTGAAGCTTTCTTT.

The rearrangement joins TRBV7-3 to TRBJ2-7, with a weak D call TRBD1 (6 bases). The CDR3 sequence is 14 residues long. Deletions cut 3 bases from V and 2 bases from J, with 11 bases between. CDR1 SGHTA and CDR2 FQGTGA come from the germline V gene. CDR3 nucleotides: TGTGCCAGCAGCTTGGTTCCAGGGGCCTACGAGCAGTACTTC. This codes for CASSLVPGAYEQYF.

V usage is TRBV28 and J usage is TRBJ2-7, with 11 bases matching TRBD2. Germline trimming cut 2 bases from V and 2 bases from J; bases unmatched to any gene: 11. Germline CDR1 MDHEN, CDR2 SYDVKM. The CDR3 runs 18 residues. CDR3 sequence: CASSLIVIGTSGPYEQYF. The CDR3 bases are TGTGCCAGCAGTTTAATTGTTATCGGGACTAGCGGTCCCTACGAGCAGTACTTC.